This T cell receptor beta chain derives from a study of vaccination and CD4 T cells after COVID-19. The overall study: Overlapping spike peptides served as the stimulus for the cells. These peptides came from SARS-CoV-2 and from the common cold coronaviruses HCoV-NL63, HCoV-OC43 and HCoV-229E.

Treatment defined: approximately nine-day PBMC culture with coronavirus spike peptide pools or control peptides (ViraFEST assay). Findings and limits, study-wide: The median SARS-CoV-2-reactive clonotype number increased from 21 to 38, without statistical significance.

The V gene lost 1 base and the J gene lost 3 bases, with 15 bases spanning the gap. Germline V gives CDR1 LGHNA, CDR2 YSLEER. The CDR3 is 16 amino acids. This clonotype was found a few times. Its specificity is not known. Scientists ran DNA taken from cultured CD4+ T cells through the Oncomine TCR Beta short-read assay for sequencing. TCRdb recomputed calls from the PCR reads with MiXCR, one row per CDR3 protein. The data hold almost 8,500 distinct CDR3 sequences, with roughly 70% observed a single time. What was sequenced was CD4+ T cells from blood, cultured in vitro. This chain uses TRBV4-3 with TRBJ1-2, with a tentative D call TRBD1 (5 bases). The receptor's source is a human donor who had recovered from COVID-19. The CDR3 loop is CASSQGRPRGDYGYTF. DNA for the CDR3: TGCGCCAGCAGCCAAGGCCGTCCTCGGGGGGACTATGGCTACACCTTC.